This is a list of T cell receptor beta chains from one sample in a study of cytomegalovirus exposure and HLA in healthy donors. Sequencing was performed with immunoSEQ multiplex PCR; in TCRdb, only in-frame clones are kept and a portion is missing. The top ten hold approximately 0.4% of the sample, which has some 200,000 clones, 79% seen once. Sequencing was performed on PBMCs. These receptors were taken from a male donor in good health and CMV-seropositive. CDR3s include the opening cysteine and the closing phenylalanine or tryptophan. D genes are given only for firm matches. Clone size is stated in some rows and not others, as once, few, many or a class when expanded.

NA,TRBD2,TRBJ2-1,TRBV6-5,CASSFERDEYEQFF,TGTGCCAGCAGTTTCGAGCGGGACGAGTATGAGCAGTTCTTC
NA,TRBD2,TRBJ2-7,TRBV11-2,CASRGLAGSYEQYF,TGTGCCAGCCGAGGACTAGCGGGTTCCTACGAGCAGTACTTC
NA,TRBD2,TRBJ2-2,TRBV18,CASSRGLAETGELFF,TGTGCCAGCTCTCGGGGACTAGCAGAAACCGGGGAGCTGTTTTTT
NA,NA,TRBJ1-6,TRBV4-2,CASNQGDYNSPLHF,TGTGCCAGCAACCAGGGAGACTATAATTCACCCCTCCACTTT
NA,NA,TRBJ2-5,TRBV7-3,CASSEDRETQYF,TGTGCCAGCAGCGAGGACAGAGAGACCCAGTACTTC
NA,NA,TRBJ2-2,TRBV5-4,CASGLAELNTGELFF,TGTGCCAGCGGCTTGGCCGAGTTGAACACCGGGGAGCTGTTTTTT
NA,TRBD2,TRBJ2-1,TRBV9,CASSVGVAGGGEQFF,TGTGCCAGCAGCGTAGGAGTAGCGGGAGGTGGTGAGCAGTTCTTC
NA,NA,TRBJ1-5,TRBV2,CASGAGPMNQPQHF,TGTGCCAGCGGGGCAGGTCCCATGAATCAGCCCCAGCATTTT
NA,NA,TRBJ1-2,TRBV5-6,CASSLISANYGYTF,TGTGCCAGCAGCTTGATCAGCGCTAACTATGGCTACACCTTC
NA,TRBD2,TRBJ2-5,TRBV2,CASSDRGREAQYF,TGTGCCAGCAGTGACCGAGGGCGGGAGGCCCAGTACTTC
NA,NA,TRBJ2-7,TRBV6-5,CASSYFVGASASEQYF,TGTGCCAGCAGTTACTTCGTGGGGGCCTCGGCAAGCGAGCAGTACTTC
NA,TRBD2,TRBJ2-2,TRBV6-1,CASSEAFGRLAGGSTGELFF,TGTGCCAGCAGTGAAGCGTTTGGGAGACTAGCGGGAGGGAGCACCGGGGAGCTGTTTTTT
few,TRBD2,TRBJ2-5,TRBV9,CASSVGLAGGGETQYF,TGTGCCAGCAGCGTAGGACTAGCGGGAGGGGGAGAGACCCAGTACTTC
NA,NA,TRBJ1-1,TRBV9,CASSVAGSEAFF,TGTGCCAGCAGCGTAGCAGGGTCAGAAGCTTTCTTT
NA,TRBD2,TRBJ2-7,TRBV6-5,CASSYFASGIYYEQYF,TGTGCCAGCAGTTACTTCGCTAGCGGGATTTACTACGAGCAGTACTTC
NA,NA,TRBJ1-5,TRBV6-5,CASRMGGNSNQPQHF,TGTGCCAGCCGTATGGGAGGGAATAGCAATCAGCCCCAGCATTTT
NA,NA,TRBJ2-3,TRBV7-6,CASSLAQSLSTDTQYF,TGTGCCAGCAGCTTAGCCCAGTCCCTTAGCACAGATACGCAGTATTTT
NA,NA,TRBJ1-3,TRBV30,CAWSPDGDSGNTIYF,TGTGCCTGGAGTCCCGACGGAGACTCTGGAAACACCATATATTTT
NA,NA,TRBJ2-5,TRBV9,CASSPKGGGETQYF,TGTGCCAGCAGCCCAAAAGGGGGGGGAGAGACCCAGTACTTC
NA,NA,TRBJ2-2,TRBV4-1,CASSQDRTYSGELFF,TGCGCCAGCAGCCAAGATAGAACCTACTCCGGGGAGCTGTTTTTT
NA,TRBD2,TRBJ2-1,TRBV5-1,CASSSGLAGVSEQFF,TGCGCCAGCAGCTCGGGACTAGCGGGAGTAAGTGAGCAGTTCTTC
few,NA,TRBJ1-1,TRBV4-3,CASSQVGGTEAFF,TGCGCCAGCAGCCAAGTGGGGGGGACTGAAGCTTTCTTT
NA,TRBD1,TRBJ1-1,TRBV10-1,CASSGQDRQNTEAFF,TGCGCCAGCAGTGGCCAGGACAGGCAGAACACTGAAGCTTTCTTT
NA,TRBD2,TRBJ2-1,TRBV9,CASSVEPSGRGSNEQFF,TGTGCCAGCAGCGTAGAGCCTAGCGGGAGAGGATCCAATGAGCAGTTCTTC
NA,NA,TRBJ2-1,TRBV6-4,CASSEHRDNEQFF,TGTGCCAGCAGTGAGCACAGGGATAATGAGCAGTTCTTC
once,NA,TRBJ1-6,TRBV6-6,CASSSVYNSPLHF,TGTGCCAGCAGTTCCGTTTATAATTCACCCCTCCACTTT
NA,TRBD1,TRBJ1-2,TRBV7-2,CASSFGQGWDGYTF,TGTGCCAGCAGCTTTGGACAGGGGTGGGATGGCTACACCTTC
NA,TRBD1,TRBJ2-7,TRBV6-5,CASSQQGGYEQYF,TGTGCCAGCAGCCAACAGGGGGGCTACGAGCAGTACTTC
NA,TRBD1,TRBJ2-7,TRBV5-4,CASSFGQGYYEQYF,TGTGCCAGCAGCTTTGGACAGGGGTACTACGAGCAGTACTTC
NA,TRBD2,TRBJ2-2,TRBV18,CASSGGTSGGTGELFF,TGTGCCAGCTCCGGCGGGACTAGCGGGGGTACCGGGGAGCTGTTTTTT
NA,NA,TRBJ2-7,TRBV7-9,CASSRMTQFSHEQYF,TGTGCCAGCAGCCGTATGACACAATTTTCGCACGAGCAGTACTTC
NA,TRBD2,TRBJ2-7,TRBV9,CASNIAGNSYEQYF,TGTGCCAGCAACATAGCGGGGAACTCCTACGAGCAGTACTTC
NA,TRBD2,TRBJ2-5,TRBV4-1,CASSQVGRGGEETQYF,TGCGCCAGCAGCCAAGTTGGTCGGGGGGGCGAAGAGACCCAGTACTTC
NA,TRBD1,TRBJ1-2,TRBV19,CASSIKGARGYTF,TGTGCCAGTAGTATAAAGGGGGCGCGAGGCTACACCTTC
once,TRBD1,TRBJ2-7,TRBV5-4,CASSLPGQGIYEQYF,TGTGCCAGCAGCTTACCGGGACAGGGCATCTACGAGCAGTACTTC